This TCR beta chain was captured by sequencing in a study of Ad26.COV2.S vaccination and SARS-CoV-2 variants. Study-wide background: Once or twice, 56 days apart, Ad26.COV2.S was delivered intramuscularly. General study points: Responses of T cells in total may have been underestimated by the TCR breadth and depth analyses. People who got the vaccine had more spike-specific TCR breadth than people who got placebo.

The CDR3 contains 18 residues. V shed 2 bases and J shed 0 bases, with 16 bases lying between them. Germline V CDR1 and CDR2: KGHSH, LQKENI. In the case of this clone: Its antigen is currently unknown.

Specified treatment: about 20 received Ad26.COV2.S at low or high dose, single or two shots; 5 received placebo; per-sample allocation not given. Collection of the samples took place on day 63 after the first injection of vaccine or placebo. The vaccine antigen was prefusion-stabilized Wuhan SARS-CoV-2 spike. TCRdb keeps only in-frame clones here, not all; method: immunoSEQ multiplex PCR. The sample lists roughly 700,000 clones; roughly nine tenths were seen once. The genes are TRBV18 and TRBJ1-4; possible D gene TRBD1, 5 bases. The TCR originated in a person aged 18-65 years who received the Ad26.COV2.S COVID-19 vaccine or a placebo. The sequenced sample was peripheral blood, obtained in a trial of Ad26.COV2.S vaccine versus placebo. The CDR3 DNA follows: TGTGCCAGCTCACCAAATCAGGGACCCCTGGCAACTAATGAAAAACTGTTTTTT. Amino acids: CASSPNQGPLATNEKLFF. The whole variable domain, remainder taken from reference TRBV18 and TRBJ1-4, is NAGVMQNPRHLVRRRGQEARLRCSPMKGHSHVYWYRQLPEEGLKFMVYLQKENIIDESGMPKERFSAEFPKEGPSILRIQQVVRGDSAAYFCASSPNQGPLATNEKLFFGSGTQLSVL.